This T cell receptor (beta chain) was recorded in a study of cytomegalovirus exposure and HLA in healthy donors. General study points: With high specificity and sensitivity, the classifier reportedly diagnosed cytomegalovirus status.

Clones were read by immunoSEQ multiplex PCR, and TCRdb kept only the in-frame ones, dropping some. Here the sample spans 100,000 to 120,000 clones, roughly 90% being singletons. With regard to this clone: No antigen is known for it.

This CDR3 comprises 12 residues. V lost 1 base and J 5 bases, leaving 5 bases between the germline ends. Germline V gives CDR1 LGHNA, CDR2 YSLEER. This TCR derives from a woman in her late teens or twenties in good health and CMV-seronegative. The sample comprised PBMCs. The chain links TRBV4-3 to TRBJ2-5; weak D call: TRBD2 (5 bases). CDR3 region: CASSQAGETQYF. DNA of the CDR3: TGCGCCAGCAGCCAAGCGGGGGAGACCCAGTACTTC.